Sequencing of this TCR beta chain was carried out in a study of blood T cell repertoires in COVID-19. The V gene end was trimmed by 4 bases and the J gene end by 3 bases; junction bases not matched to a gene: 9. The CDR3 runs to 17 residues. Germline CDR1 reads SGHDN; CDR2 reads FVKESK. Participant-reported clinical history was the basis for cohort assignment. In the original processing: Estimation of nucleated cell counts relied on the amplification of reference gene primers. TCRdb's table, derived via immunoSEQ multiplex PCR, lists solely in-frame clones and lacks some. From that table come the V and J calls and clone size; the DNA was used to work out D and trimming. Here the sample spans 220,000 or so clones, 88% being singletons.

The origin of this receptor is a woman aged 45-65 years with acute COVID-19. The V gene is TRBV14, the J gene TRBJ2-5; 12 nucleotides align to TRBD2. The material sequenced was PBMCs or T cells enriched from blood (not recorded which). The CDR3 DNA reads as TGTGCCAGCAGCCCGTATCCTAGCGGGAGGGCCAAAGAGACCCAGTACTTC. Translating gives CASSPYPSGRAKETQYF.